The rows below give T cell receptor beta chains drawn from one sample of a study of cytomegalovirus exposure and HLA in healthy donors. Profiling relied on immunoSEQ multiplex PCR, and the TCRdb table lists in-frame clones only, not all of them. The repertoire holds around 300,000 clones, with 80% to 90% as singletons. The material sequenced was PBMCs. These receptors were taken from a woman under 30 in good health and CMV-seronegative. The CDR3 runs from the conserved cysteine through the conserved F or W. The D gene is left open where the match is weak. Size values are once, few and many counts, or a class for expanded clones, and some rows have none.

d_call,v_call,j_call,clone_size,cdr3_aa,cdr3_nt
-,TRBV12-5,TRBJ2-2,-,CASGLARGSNTGELFF,TGTGCTAGTGGTTTGGCTCGAGGGTCGAACACCGGGGAGCTGTTTTTT
-,TRBV30,TRBJ1-1,few,CAWINIEAFF,TGTGCCTGGATCAACATCGAAGCTTTCTTT
TRBD1,TRBV6-5,TRBJ1-2,-,CASSDRGLRGYTF,TGTGCCAGTTCGGACAGGGGGCTAAGGGGCTACACCTTC
-,TRBV6-5,TRBJ1-1,-,CASSFRQTSNTEAFF,TGTGCCAGCAGTTTTAGACAGACGTCGAACACTGAAGCTTTCTTT
-,TRBV6-1,TRBJ2-1,-,CASSLSSNNEQFF,TGTGCCAGCAGCCTTTCTAGCAACAATGAGCAGTTCTTC
TRBD1,TRBV27,TRBJ2-1,-,CASSFGQGDEQFF,TGTGCCAGCAGTTTCGGACAGGGCGATGAGCAGTTCTTC
-,TRBV2,TRBJ2-7,few,CASSEGGSYEQYF,TGTGCCAGCAGTGAAGGAGGTTCCTACGAGCAGTACTTC
TRBD1,TRBV6-1,TRBJ2-5,-,CASSEDRGETQYF,TGTGCCAGCAGTGAAGACAGGGGGGAGACCCAGTACTTC
-,TRBV14,TRBJ1-1,-,CASSPRNKVQRAFF,TGTGCCAGCAGCCCCCGAAACAAGGTCCAGAGGGCTTTCTTT
TRBD1,TRBV4-1,TRBJ1-2,-,CASSQDLTGNTNYGYTF,TGCGCCAGCAGCCAAGATTTGACAGGGAATACTAACTATGGCTACACCTTC
-,TRBV5-1,TRBJ1-1,-,CASSLDTGDTEAFF,TGCGCCAGCAGCTTGGACACCGGGGACACTGAAGCTTTCTTT
TRBD1,TRBV6-5,TRBJ1-5,-,CASSRTGDWNQPQHF,TGTGCCAGCAGTCGCACAGGGGATTGGAATCAGCCCCAGCATTTT
TRBD1,TRBV30,TRBJ2-7,-,CAWSPGQGYEQYF,TGTGCCTGGAGTCCAGGACAGGGCTACGAGCAGTACTTC
TRBD2,TRBV29-1,TRBJ2-2,-,CSVRGLAGGWTGELFF,TGCAGCGTCCGTGGACTAGCGGGGGGTTGGACCGGGGAGCTGTTTTTT
-,TRBV27,TRBJ2-1,-,CASSFLTVSPPGEQFF,TGTGCCAGCAGTTTTCTGACAGTAAGCCCCCCCGGTGAGCAGTTCTTC
-,TRBV18,TRBJ1-1,-,CASSPRANEAFF,TGTGCCAGCTCACCACGAGCTAATGAAGCTTTCTTT
TRBD1,TRBV7-2,TRBJ1-4,-,CASSPTGQAEKLFF,TGTGCCAGCAGCCCGACAGGACAGGCTGAAAAACTGTTTTTT
-,TRBV29-1,TRBJ1-2,-,CSAPLGHEGYTF,TGCAGCGCCCCCCTCGGACATGAAGGCTACACCTTC
TRBD2,TRBV5-4,TRBJ2-3,few,CASSRPGGSTDTQYF,TGTGCCAGCAGCCGACCGGGGGGGAGCACAGATACGCAGTATTTT
TRBD2,TRBV7-6,TRBJ2-3,-,CASSGRLATTDTQYF,TGTGCCAGCAGCGGTAGACTAGCGACTACAGATACGCAGTATTTT
-,TRBV29-1,TRBJ2-7,few,CSVEWDLTYEQYF,TGCAGCGTTGAATGGGACTTAACCTACGAGCAGTACTTC
TRBD1,TRBV5-4,TRBJ2-1,-,CASSPGTGGFYNEQFF,TGTGCCAGCAGCCCCGGGACAGGGGGATTCTACAATGAGCAGTTCTTC
-,TRBV4-3,TRBJ2-7,-,CASSQDRSGSYEQYF,TGCGCCAGCAGCCAAGATCGCTCAGGTTCCTACGAGCAGTACTTC
TRBD2,TRBV5-1,TRBJ2-5,-,CASSLDRLAGHQETQYF,TGCGCCAGCAGCTTGGACCGACTAGCGGGTCACCAAGAGACCCAGTACTTC
TRBD1,TRBV10-3,TRBJ1-2,-,CAISSLETGPYGYTF,TGTGCCATCAGTTCCCTTGAGACAGGGCCTTATGGCTACACCTTC
-,TRBV5-1,TRBJ1-6,-,CASSNRAWDSPLHF,TGCGCCAGCAGCAACAGGGCCTGGGATTCACCCCTCCACTTT
TRBD1,TRBV9,TRBJ1-2,-,CASSVRTGEANYGYTF,TGTGCCAGCAGCGTTCGGACAGGGGAGGCTAACTATGGCTACACCTTC